This is a list of T cell receptor beta chains from one sample in a study of T cell repertoires in cytomegalovirus infection. A single record per CDR3 protein comes from TCRdb applying MiXCR to the reads. The sample lists approximately 130,000 distinct CDR3 sequences, roughly 9% occurring once. The specimen was PBMCs. Receptors originate from a human donor in good health (CMV status not recorded). Some clones in this sample may be carry-over from other donors' samples. CDR3s include the opening cysteine and the closing phenylalanine or tryptophan. A D gene is named only where the DNA matches it firmly. Size is omitted from some rows. Given values are once, few, many or a class for expanded clones.

J gene	clone size	D gene	V gene	CDR3 DNA	CDR3 protein
TRBJ2-6	NA	TRBD1	TRBV3-1	TGTGCCAGCAGCCAAGATTCGAGGGGGCAAGGTGGGGCCAACGTCCTGACTTTC	CASSQDSRGQGGANVLTF
TRBJ2-5	NA	NA	TRBV29-1	TGCAGCGTTGAAGAGGGGGTAGAGACCCAGTACTTC	CSVEEGVETQYF
TRBJ2-3	many	NA	TRBV15	TGTGCCACCAGCCTGACAGATGGCACAGATACGCAGTATTTT	CATSLTDGTDTQYF
TRBJ2-7	few	TRBD1	TRBV2	TGTGCCAGCAGTGACCCCCGTGGGACAGGTCACTACGAGCAGTACTTC	CASSDPRGTGHYEQYF
TRBJ2-1	few	TRBD1	TRBV29-1	TGCAGCGTACCGGGACAGGGGGGAAATGAGCAGTTCTTC	CSVPGQGGNEQFF
TRBJ2-2	many	NA	TRBV2	TGTGCCAGCAGTGATTTCAACACCGGGGAGCTGTTTTTT	CASSDFNTGELFF
TRBJ1-1	NA	NA	TRBV29-1	TGCAGCGTTGAAGTTCCCATGAACACTGAAGCTTTCTTT	CSVEVPMNTEAFF
TRBJ2-2	many	TRBD1	TRBV28	TGTGCCAGCAGTTTGGGACAGGGTCACACCGGGGAGCTGTTTTTT	CASSLGQGHTGELFF
TRBJ2-5	few	TRBD2	TRBV29-1	TGCAGCGTTGTAGCGGGGGGGCGGAAGACCCAGTACTTC	CSVVAGGRKTQYF
TRBJ1-1	many	NA	TRBV14	TGTGCCAGTACGGGGCAGCGGGGTGAAGCTTTCTTT	CASTGQRGEAFF